The rows below give T cell receptor beta chains drawn from one sample of a study of immune evolution from preneoplasia to lung adenocarcinoma. Assay used: immunoSEQ multiplex PCR; TCRdb lists only in-frame clones, some missing. This table has roughly 11,000 clones, 78% appearing once. Sequencing was carried out using FFPE minimally invasive lung adenocarcinoma tissue. The receptor set was obtained from a person aged 60 to 80 with lung adenocarcinoma. Each CDR3 is given with its conserved first and last residue. The D gene is left open where the match is weak. Clone size is shown for a subset of rows, as once, few, many or a class of expanded clone.

CDR3	DNA	D	size	V	J
CASSQNTVNEQFF	TGTGCCAGCAGCCAGAACACGGTCAATGAGCAGTTCTTC	NA	few	TRBV11-2	TRBJ2-1
CASSQAGTETEAFF	TGCGCCAGCAGCCAAGCAGGAACTGAGACTGAAGCTTTCTTT	NA	NA	TRBV4-1	TRBJ1-1
CAISHGQGGRGDTEAFF	TGTGCCATCAGCCACGGACAGGGCGGTAGGGGAGACACTGAAGCTTTCTTT	TRBD1	NA	TRBV10-3	TRBJ1-1
CASSRGARDTEAFF	TGTGCCAGTAGTAGAGGGGCTCGGGACACTGAAGCTTTCTTT	NA	once	TRBV19	TRBJ1-1
CASSSRASGGKKNIQYF	TGTGCCAGTAGTTCCCGGGCTAGCGGGGGCAAGAAAAACATTCAGTACTTC	TRBD2	NA	TRBV19	TRBJ2-4
CASSKTGGRWEQYF	TGTGCCAGCAGCAAAACGGGGGGGCGCTGGGAGCAGTACTTC	TRBD2	NA	TRBV5-6	TRBJ2-7
CASSSGTGPYEQYF	TGCGCCAGCAGCTCCGGGACAGGGCCCTACGAGCAGTACTTC	TRBD1	NA	TRBV5-1	TRBJ2-7
CASSLKETQYF	TGTGCCAGCAGTTTGAAAGAGACCCAGTACTTC	NA	NA	TRBV28	TRBJ2-5
CASSNYRDSNQPQHF	TGCGCCAGCAGCAATTACAGGGATAGCAATCAGCCCCAGCATTTT	NA	few	TRBV4-1	TRBJ1-5
CAGRTSVMDEQFF	TGTGCCGGAAGGACTAGCGTGATGGATGAGCAGTTCTTC	TRBD2	NA	TRBV28	TRBJ2-1
CASSQPRDWRGYTF	TGTGCCAGCAGCCAGCCCCGGGACTGGCGGGGCTACACCTTC	NA	NA	TRBV21-1	TRBJ1-2
CAISDTGQEPEAFF	TGTGCCATCAGTGACACAGGACAGGAGCCAGAAGCTTTCTTT	TRBD1	NA	TRBV10-3	TRBJ1-1
CASSPRTRKTYGYTF	TGTGCCAGCAGTCCACGGACCCGAAAGACTTATGGCTACACCTTC	NA	NA	TRBV6-6	TRBJ1-2
CSATTSAKQFF	TGCAGTGCGACAACTAGCGCCAAGCAGTTCTTC	TRBD2	NA	TRBV20-1	TRBJ2-1
CASSYYTAGGPTDTQYF	TGTGCCAGCAGCTACTATACAGCGGGGGGACCCACAGATACGCAGTATTTT	TRBD2	few	TRBV7-2	TRBJ2-3
CASTPRGGPLYNEQFF	TGTGCCAGCACCCCCCGGGGGGGACCCCTCTACAATGAGCAGTTCTTC	TRBD2	few	TRBV11-3	TRBJ2-1
CASRSQGTYNEQFF	TGTGCCAGCAGGTCCCAGGGGACCTACAATGAGCAGTTCTTC	NA	NA	TRBV7-9	TRBJ2-1
CASSLASLTANTEAFF	TGCGCCAGCAGCTTGGCCTCACTGACAGCCAACACTGAAGCTTTCTTT	NA	NA	TRBV5-1	TRBJ1-1
CASSDPRTSGRAFGEQFF	TGTGCCAGCAGTGACCCTCGCACTAGCGGGAGGGCGTTCGGTGAGCAGTTCTTC	TRBD2	NA	TRBV6-4	TRBJ2-1
CASSFEEGRRGYTF	TGTGCCAGCAGCTTTGAGGAGGGGCGCCGAGGCTACACCTTC	NA	NA	TRBV7-9	TRBJ1-2
CASSSRPDTQYF	TGTGCCAGCAGCTCCCGGCCAGATACGCAGTATTTT	NA	NA	TRBV7-2	TRBJ2-3
CASRGGGTTNWDQNIQYF	TGCGCCAGCAGGGGGGGTGGGACGACGAATTGGGACCAAAACATTCAGTACTTC	NA	NA	TRBV5-1	TRBJ2-4
CASSLFRSRGLQETQYF	TGCGCCAGCAGCTTGTTTCGGTCCAGGGGGCTACAAGAGACCCAGTACTTC	TRBD1	NA	TRBV5-1	TRBJ2-5
CASRRGGKVSGELFF	TGTGCCAGCAGACGCGGGGGCAAGGTTAGCGGGGAGCTGTTTTTT	NA	NA	TRBV7-9	TRBJ2-2
CATVSDSSGNGYTF	TGTGCCACCGTCTCGGACAGTTCAGGAAATGGCTACACCTTC	NA	NA	TRBV10-3	TRBJ1-2
CASSPLTGAHGYTF	TGTGCCAGCAGTCCATTGACGGGAGCACATGGCTACACCTTC	NA	NA	TRBV2	TRBJ1-2
CASSKAGGRGDTQYF	TGTGCCAGCAGTAAAGCGGGAGGCAGGGGAGATACGCAGTATTTT	TRBD2	few	TRBV7-9	TRBJ2-3
CASSPMENTIYF	TGTGCCAGCAGTCCAATGGAGAACACCATATATTTT	NA	NA	TRBV6-1	TRBJ1-3
CATTGGAGGETQYF	TGTGCCACCACAGGGGGCGCAGGGGGAGAGACCCAGTACTTC	TRBD1	NA	TRBV10-3	TRBJ2-5
CASSWSTGQHSPLHF	TGTGCCAGCAGTTGGTCGACAGGCCAGCATTCACCCCTCCACTTT	NA	NA	TRBV28	TRBJ1-6
CASSREPSTDTQYF	TGTGCCAGCTCACGGGAGCCAAGCACAGATACGCAGTATTTT	NA	NA	TRBV18	TRBJ2-3
CASSQEADTQYF	TGCGCCAGCAGCCAAGAGGCAGATACGCAGTATTTT	NA	NA	TRBV4-3	TRBJ2-3
CASSGSVGFQETQYF	TGTGCCAGCAGTGGCTCGGTAGGGTTCCAAGAGACCCAGTACTTC	NA	NA	TRBV6-1	TRBJ2-5
CASSEGLANEQFF	TGTGCCAGCAGTGAAGGGCTGGCTAATGAGCAGTTCTTC	NA	NA	TRBV2	TRBJ2-1
CASRAQGAVNEKLFF	TGTGCCAGCAGAGCACAGGGGGCGGTTAATGAAAAACTGTTTTTT	TRBD1	medium-sized	TRBV7-2	TRBJ1-4
CASSLDTNTEAFF	TGTGCCAGTAGTCTGGACACAAACACTGAAGCTTTCTTT	NA	once	TRBV19	TRBJ1-1
CASSLRQDLTGELFF	TGCGCCAGCAGCTTAAGACAGGACCTCACCGGGGAGCTGTTTTTT	NA	NA	TRBV5-1	TRBJ2-2
CASRPGQAGGETQYF	TGTGCCAGCAGACCGGGCCAAGCAGGAGGGGAGACCCAGTACTTC	NA	NA	TRBV6-5	TRBJ2-5